Below, 14 T cell receptor beta chains from the same sample are listed, as sequenced in a study of T cells in localized non-small cell lung cancer. TCRdb keeps only in-frame clones here, not all; method: immunoSEQ multiplex PCR. Of 45,000 or so clones in the sample, roughly 79% were seen once. The sample was peripheral blood mononuclear cells, taken before any cancer treatment. Source of these receptors: a man aged 40 to 70 with stage III lung adenocarcinoma.

V usage is TRBV7-7 and J usage is TRBJ2-7; TRBD1 is a possible D gene (6 bases). The CDR3 has 14 residues. Germline assignment: CDR1 SSHAT and CDR2 FNYEAQ (reference sequence). V gave up 5 bases and J gave up 2 bases, with 13 bases separating them. CDR3 nucleotides: TGTGCCAGCAGCCCCAACAGGGTTGCCTACGAGCAGTACTTC. It codes for CASSPNRVAYEQYF.

This chain joins TRBV19 and TRBJ2-6; D gene uncertain. Germline V CDR1 and CDR2: LNHDA, SQIVND (reference sequence). CDR3 length: 14 residues. V was shortened by 2 bases and J by 1 base, with 3 bases between the two germline ends. CDR3 bases: TGTGCCAGTAGTATATTGTCTGGGGCCAACGTCCTGACTTTC. Its protein is CASSILSGANVLTF.

The gene calls are TRBV5-1 and TRBJ2-5; 10 nucleotides match TRBD1. Per germline, CDR1 SGHRS and CDR2 YFSETQ. The CDR3 has 14 amino acids. V shed 5 bases, J shed 2 bases, and the junction held 3 bases outside the gene matches. The CDR3 nucleotides read TGCGCCAGCAGACAGGGACAGGGGCAAGAGACCCAGTACTTC. Amino acids: CASRQGQGQETQYF.

This clone was counted once. V is TRBV27 and J is TRBJ1-2; 7 bases map to TRBD1. CDR1 MNHEY and CDR2 SMNVEV come from the germline V gene (reference sequence). V was pared by 3 bases and J by 5 bases, with 6 bases of the junction left unmatched. This CDR3 spans 14 amino acids. CDR3 region: CASSFNTGAYGYTF. In DNA, the CDR3 is TGTGCCAGCAGTTTTAATACAGGGGCGTATGGCTACACCTTC.

This clone was seen once. CDR3 DNA sequence: TGTGCCAGTAGTAGAAGGGCTAGCACAGATACGCAGTATTTT. Its translation: CASSRRASTDTQYF. The chain couples TRBV19 to TRBJ2-3; D call uncertain. The germline CDR1 and CDR2 sequences are LNHDA and SQIVND (reference sequence). Trimming left V 4 bases short and J 0 bases short, with 8 bases between. This CDR3 comprises 14 residues.

The chain is built from TRBV11-2 and TRBJ2-5; TRBD2 aligns across 10 bases. J lost 2 bases, V lost 4 bases, and 7 bases had no gene match. The CDR3 is 16 amino acids. The germline CDR1 and CDR2 sequences are SGHAT and FQNNGV. The CDR3 here is CASSSSSGGWQETQYF. The CDR3 nucleotides are TGTGCCAGCAGCTCTTCTAGCGGGGGCTGGCAAGAGACCCAGTACTTC.

DNA of the CDR3: TGTGCCAGCAGCTTCCCAGCGGACGGAACACCAGAGACCCAGTACTTC. It specifies CASSFPADGTPETQYF. The rearrangement links TRBV7-2 to TRBJ2-5; a weak D match, TRBD2 (5 bases). The germline V gene encodes CDR1 SGHTA and CDR2 FQGNSA. Between the trimmed V and J ends, which lost 3 bases and 4 bases, there was a span of 18 bases. This CDR3 has 16 residues. Full variable domain (outside the CDR3, taken from reference TRBV7-2 and TRBJ2-5): GAGVSQSPSNKVTEKGKDVELRCDPISGHTALYWYRQSLGQGLEFLIYFQGNSAPDKSGLPSDRFSAERTGGSVSTLTIQRTQQEDSAVYLCASSFPADGTPETQYFGPGTRLLVL.

The chain has TRBV27 and TRBJ2-7; 9 nucleotides line up with TRBD1. The CDR3 runs to 15 residues. The germline V gene encodes CDR1 MNHEY and CDR2 SMNVEV (reference sequence). The V gene end was trimmed by 3 bases and the J gene end by 6 bases; junction bases not matched to a gene: 9. CDR3 protein: CASSFGTGLTCEQYF. For the CDR3, the DNA is TGTGCCAGCAGTTTTGGGACAGGGTTGACCTGCGAGCAGTACTTC.

About this clone itself: At the DNA level, this CDR3 is encoded by other sequences in the same sample as well. The chain employs TRBV6-1 and TRBJ2-7, with D unresolved. Germline-derived CDR1 and CDR2 are MNHNS and SASEGT. CDR3 length: 11 residues. Trimming shortened V by 8 bases and J by 3 bases, and 8 bases separated the two germline ends. The CDR3 DNA reads TGTGCCAGCGTCTGGGTCTACGAGCAGTACTTC. Encoded protein: CASVWVYEQYF.

The chain joins TRBV4-3 to TRBJ1-2; 10 nucleotides match TRBD1. Germline lookup yields CDR1 LGHNA and CDR2 YSLEER. There are 16 residues in the CDR3. With 3 bases clipped from V and 4 bases from J, the junction kept 8 bases outside the gene matches. The CDR3 protein is CASSQPRQGAGYGYTF. CDR3 in DNA: TGCGCCAGCAGCCAGCCGCGACAGGGGGCCGGCTATGGCTACACCTTC.

The chain is built from TRBV9 and TRBJ1-1; unclear D gene. The germline V and J ends were trimmed by 4 bases and 3 bases, with 10 bases remaining between them. Per the germline V gene, CDR1 is SGDLS and CDR2 is YYNGEE. The CDR3 is 13 amino acids. This CDR3 reads CASSTDGYTEAFF. The DNA of the CDR3 is TGTGCCAGCAGCACGGACGGTTACACTGAAGCTTTCTTT.

This chain uses TRBV5-1 with TRBJ1-6, with 11 bases aligning to TRBD1. This CDR3 is 16 amino acids long. In germline, CDR1 is SGHRS, CDR2 YFSETQ. V shed 0 bases, J shed 7 bases, and the junction held 3 bases outside the gene matches. CDR3 sequence (DNA): TGCGCCAGCAGCTTGGAAGGACAGGGGGCGAATTCACCCCTCCACTTT. It codes for CASSLEGQGANSPLHF.

This chain connects TRBV12-5 to TRBJ2-7, with D tentatively TRBD2 (5 bases). Trimming removed 7 bases from V and 9 bases from J, with 16 bases in between. The CDR3 has 12 amino acids. Germline values: CDR1 LGHNT, CDR2 FRNRAP. The CDR3 spells CASAETGILQYF. The CDR3 nucleotides read TGTGCTAGTGCCGAGACGGGGATCTTGCAGTACTTC. The variable domain in full, completed from reference TRBV12-5 and TRBJ2-7, reads DARVTQTPRHKVTEMGQEVTMRCQPILGHNTVFWYRQTMMQGLELLAYFRNRAPLDDSGMPKDRFSAEMPDATLATLKIQPSEPRDSAVYFCASAETGILQYFGPGTRLTVT.

The chain links TRBV15 to TRBJ1-2; tentatively, D is TRBD1 (5 bases). CDR3 length: 15 amino acids. Between the trimmed V and J ends, which lost 4 bases and 6 bases, there was a span of 18 bases. CDR1 is LNHNV, CDR2 YYDKDF, per germline (reference sequence). The CDR3 here is CATSNPLGEGNGYTF. The CDR3 DNA sequence: TGTGCCACCAGCAACCCCTTGGGGGAGGGGAATGGCTACACCTTC.